The rows below give T cell receptor beta chains drawn from one sample of a study of long-term antiretroviral therapy in people with HIV. Generated by immunoSEQ multiplex PCR, the TCRdb table keeps only in-frame clones and is missing some. The data hold some 36,000 clones, with 85% observed a single time. Sample: unsorted PBMCs, taken approximately 2.9 years before starting antiretroviral therapy. These receptor sequences come from a woman aged 25 to 39 with HIV. Each CDR3 is given with its conserved first and last residue. Each record gives: D gene, clone size, V gene, J gene, CDR3 protein, CDR3 DNA. A D gene is named only where the DNA matches it firmly. Size tells how often a clone was seen (once, few, many) or the class of an expanded clone, and some rows leave it out.

>.|.|TRBV15|TRBJ1-2
CATSRETNYGYTF
TGTGCCACCAGCAGAGAAACTAACTATGGCTACACCTTC
>.|.|TRBV20-1|TRBJ1-1
CSALGGEGTFF
TGCAGTGCTTTGGGGGGTGAGGGAACTTTCTTT
>.|.|TRBV5-6|TRBJ2-1
CASSLVARGGYNEQFF
TGTGCCAGCAGCTTGGTCGCCAGGGGAGGATACAATGAGCAGTTCTTC
>.|.|TRBV9|TRBJ2-2
CASSVVPVTVNTGELFF
TGTGCCAGCAGCGTAGTACCTGTGACAGTGAACACCGGGGAGCTGTTTTTT
>.|once|TRBV6-5|TRBJ1-2
CASSPDPFGGYTF
TGTGCCAGCAGTCCAGATCCTTTTGGGGGCTACACCTTC
>TRBD1|.|TRBV6-1|TRBJ1-1
CASSGRGQGKNTEAFF
TGTGCCAGCAGTGGAAGGGGACAGGGAAAGAACACTGAAGCTTTCTTT
>TRBD2|.|TRBV11-2|TRBJ2-1
CASSLESSGGARNEQFF
TGTGCCAGCAGCTTAGAGTCTAGCGGGGGGGCTAGGAATGAGCAGTTCTTC
>.|.|TRBV6-1|TRBJ2-5
CASSPTGSGTQYF
TGTGCCAGCAGTCCCACAGGAAGCGGGACCCAGTACTTC
>.|.|TRBV9|TRBJ2-3
CASSVGQSSTDTQYF
TGTGCCAGCAGCGTAGGACAGTCTAGCACAGATACGCAGTATTTT
>.|.|TRBV5-1|TRBJ2-5
CASSFGGRGEETQYF
TGCGCCAGCAGCTTCGGTGGTAGGGGGGAAGAGACCCAGTACTTC